This T cell receptor beta chain was recovered during a study of cytomegalovirus exposure and HLA in healthy donors. Findings of the study overall: Follow-up analysis later connected one missense variant in DCLRE1C with trimming of TCR beta V- and J-genes.

The PCR employed 60 Vbeta primers together with 13 Jbeta primers. Profiling relied on immunoSEQ multiplex PCR, and the TCRdb table lists in-frame clones only, not all of them. The sample yields about 200,000 clones, 86% seen once. As for this clone: The antigen is not known.

Germline CDR1 and CDR2: SGHAT and FQDESV (reference sequence). Trimming removed 5 bases from V and 5 bases from J, with 10 bases in between. The CDR3 spans 13 residues. The specimen sequenced was PBMCs. The clonotype originates from a woman in her 30s in good health and CMV-seronegative. The genes are TRBV11-1 and TRBJ2-4; weak D call: TRBD2 (5 bases). CDR3 nucleotides: TGTGCCAGCAGCCTAAGTAGCGAAAACATTCAGTACTTC. Amino acid sequence: CASSLSSENIQYF.